This paragraph reports one T cell receptor beta chain. Its antigen is not known. Since a much larger clone is just one base distant, this may be a read error. No ophthalmopathy within 18 months of follow-up signified stable hyperthyroidism. This specimen comes from a study of Graves' ophthalmopathy and Graves' hyperthyroidism. The study, taken as a whole, reports: For separating ophthalmopathy from stable hyperthyroidism, a 13-signature model gave less than 90% sensitivity and about 80% specificity. Blood shared most expanded thyroid clonotypes above 0.001 frequency.

With 5 bases removed from V and 9 bases from J, the gap between germline ends came to 26 bases. Germline V lookup: CDR1 DFQATT, CDR2 SNEGSKA (reference sequence). This CDR3 spans 16 amino acids. Amplification from RNA transcripts yielded the TCR beta CDR3 regions. Scientists carried out first-round RT-PCR using HTBI primers and then a second-round multiplex PCR. MiXCR, applied by TCRdb to the multiplex PCR reads, yields one record per CDR3 protein. In the table there are hundreds of thousands of distinct CDR3 sequences, roughly 21% of which are singletons. The chain couples TRBV20-1 to TRBJ1-5; D is ambiguous. Sequencing used peripheral blood. This clonotype originated in a woman younger than 35 with stable Graves' hyperthyroidism. CDR3 sequence (DNA): TGCAGTGCTTCGGACTGGGCTAACCTCCCCGAACGGCCCCAGCATTTT. It is translated as CSASDWANLPERPQHF.